A single sample gave rise to the 8 T cell receptor beta chains below, sequenced in a study of shared clonotypes between healthy human individuals. Using immunoSEQ multiplex PCR, the repertoire was profiled, and TCRdb retains in-frame clones only, with some absent. In the table there are over a million clones, approximately 98.5% of which are singletons. The sequenced sample consisted of naive CD4+ T cells sorted from blood. The subset was: CD45RA+ positively selected. These receptors came from a man aged 25 to 45 in good health.

CDR3: CASQEGPATNEKLFF. The CDR3 DNA follows: TGTGCCAGTCAAGAGGGCCCCGCAACTAATGAAAAACTGTTTTTT. The chain couples TRBV28 to TRBJ1-4; no clear D. This CDR3 spans 15 amino acids. Germline CDR1 and CDR2: MDHEN and SYDVKM. V shed 9 bases and J shed 0 bases, with 14 bases lying between them. The whole variable domain, filled in from reference TRBV28 and TRBJ1-4, reads DVKVTQSSRYLVKRTGEKVFLECVQDMDHENMFWYRQDPGLGLRLIYFSYDVKMKEKGDIPEGYSVSREKKERFSLILESASTNQTSMYLCASQEGPATNEKLFFGSGTQLSVL.

The chain joins TRBV5-1 to TRBJ2-7; D is possibly TRBD2 (5 bases). Per the germline V gene, CDR1 is SGHRS and CDR2 is YFSETQ. V was trimmed by 7 bases and J by 2 bases, leaving 19 bases between them. The CDR3 contains 15 residues. CDR3 DNA: TGCGCCAGCGGAATAGGACTGTCGGACCCCTACGAGCAGTACTTC. Translating gives CASGIGLSDPYEQYF.

The V gene is TRBV19, the J gene TRBJ2-1, with D hard to call. V lost 9 bases and J 7 bases, leaving 19 bases between the germline ends. Germline CDR1 and CDR2: LNHDA and SQIVND (reference sequence). CDR3 length: 14 residues. Written as DNA, the CDR3 is TGTGCCAGCCGTAGGGCTCCGCTTAAAAATGAGCAGTTCTTC. It encodes CASRRAPLKNEQFF.

The chain carries TRBV5-4 and TRBJ2-5, with 15 bases that match TRBD2. Germline V gene lookup returns CDR1 SGHNT and CDR2 YYREEE (reference sequence). The CDR3 has 17 residues. Trimming at V came to 4 bases and at J to 2 bases, leaving 6 bases not matched to a gene. The CDR3 is CASSLGLAGGLQETQYF. CDR3 DNA: TGTGCCAGCAGCCTGGGACTAGCGGGAGGTTTACAAGAGACCCAGTACTTC.

The gene calls are TRBV7-9 and TRBJ2-2; 7 positions agree with TRBD1. The CDR3 length is 14 residues. CDR1 and CDR2 (germline): SEHNR, FQNEAQ (reference sequence). J gave up 6 bases and V 5 bases, and 6 bases lay outside the gene matches. The CDR3 nucleotides are TGTGCCAGCAGCCCCGACAGGGCGGCCGGGGAGCTGTTTTTT. Protein sequence: CASSPDRAAGELFF.

The chain employs TRBV18 and TRBJ1-5; D unclear. This CDR3 is built from 16 residues. The V and J ends lost 6 bases and 0 bases respectively, with 15 bases between them. The germline CDR1 and CDR2 sequences are KGHSH and LQKENI. The CDR3 nucleotides are TGTGCCAGCTCCCCCGACGGGCTATATAGCAATCAGCCCCAGCATTTT. Translated: CASSPDGLYSNQPQHF.

A word on this clone: The sample contains more than one DNA sequence encoding this CDR3. The V and J genes are TRBV5-1 and TRBJ2-7; 9 nucleotides match TRBD2. The V gene's germline CDR1 is SGHRS and CDR2 YFSETQ. Trimming removed 0 bases from V and 3 bases from J; junction bases left unmatched: 1. This CDR3 spans 14 amino acids. The CDR3 sequence: CASSLGGRVYEQYF. In DNA, the CDR3 is TGCGCCAGCAGCTTGGGCGGGAGGGTCTACGAGCAGTACTTC.

The V and J genes are TRBV15 and TRBJ2-5, with 9 bases fitting TRBD1. Germline V lookup: CDR1 LNHNV, CDR2 YYDKDF (reference sequence). V lost 10 bases and J lost 5; bases outside the gene matches: 8. This CDR3 is 13 amino acids long. CDR3 sequence: CASGTGGLETQYF. The CDR3 DNA reads TGTGCCAGTGGAACAGGGGGCCTGGAGACCCAGTACTTC. The full variable domain, rest sourced from reference TRBV15 and TRBJ2-5, is DAMVIQNPRYQVTQFGKPVTLSCSQTLNHNVMYWYQQKSSQAPKLLFHYYDKDFNNEADTPDNFQSRRPNTSFCFLDIRSPGLGDTAMYLCASGTGGLETQYFGPGTRLLVL.